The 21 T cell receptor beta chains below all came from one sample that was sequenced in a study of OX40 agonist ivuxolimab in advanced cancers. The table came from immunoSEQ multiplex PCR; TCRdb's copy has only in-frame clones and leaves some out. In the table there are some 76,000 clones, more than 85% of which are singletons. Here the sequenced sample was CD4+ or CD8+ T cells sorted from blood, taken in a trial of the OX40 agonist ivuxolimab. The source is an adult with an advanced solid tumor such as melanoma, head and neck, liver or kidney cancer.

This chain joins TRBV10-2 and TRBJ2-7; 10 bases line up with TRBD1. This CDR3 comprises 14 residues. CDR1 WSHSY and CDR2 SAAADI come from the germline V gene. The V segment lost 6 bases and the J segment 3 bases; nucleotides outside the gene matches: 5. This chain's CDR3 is CASRLDRGNYEQYF. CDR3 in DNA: TGCGCCAGCAGATTGGACAGGGGGAACTACGAGCAGTACTTC.

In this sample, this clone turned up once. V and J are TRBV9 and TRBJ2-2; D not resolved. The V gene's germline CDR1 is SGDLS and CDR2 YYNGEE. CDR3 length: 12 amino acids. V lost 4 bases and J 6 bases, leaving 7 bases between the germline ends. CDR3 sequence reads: CASSFRPGELFF. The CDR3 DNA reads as TGTGCCAGCAGCTTCCGTCCCGGGGAGCTGTTTTTT.

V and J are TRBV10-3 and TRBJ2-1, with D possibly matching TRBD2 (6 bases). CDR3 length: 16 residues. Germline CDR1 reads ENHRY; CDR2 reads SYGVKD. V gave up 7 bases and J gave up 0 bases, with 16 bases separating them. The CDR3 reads CAIIDRDSHSYNEQFF. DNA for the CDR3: TGTGCCATCATCGACCGGGACTCCCACTCCTACAATGAGCAGTTCTTC.

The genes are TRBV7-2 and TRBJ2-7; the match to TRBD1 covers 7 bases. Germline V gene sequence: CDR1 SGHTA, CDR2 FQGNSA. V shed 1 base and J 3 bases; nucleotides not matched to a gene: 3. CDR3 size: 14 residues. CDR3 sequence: CASSLDRGDYEQYF. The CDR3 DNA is TGTGCCAGCAGCTTAGACAGGGGCGACTACGAGCAGTACTTC.

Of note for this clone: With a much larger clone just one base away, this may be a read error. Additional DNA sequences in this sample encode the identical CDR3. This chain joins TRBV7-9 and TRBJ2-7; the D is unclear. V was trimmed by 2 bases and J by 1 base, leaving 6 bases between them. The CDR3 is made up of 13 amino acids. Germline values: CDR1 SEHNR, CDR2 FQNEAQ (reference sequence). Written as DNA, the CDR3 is TGTGCCAGCAGCTTACCTGGTTCCTACGAGCAGTACTTC. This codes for CASSLPGSYEQYF.

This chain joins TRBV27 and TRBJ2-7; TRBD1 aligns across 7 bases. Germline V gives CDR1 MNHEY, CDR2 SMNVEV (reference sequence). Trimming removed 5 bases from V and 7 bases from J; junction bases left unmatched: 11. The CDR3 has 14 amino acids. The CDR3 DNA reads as TGTGCCAGCAGTCGCCCGGGACAGCCCCTGGAGCAGTACTTC. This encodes CASSRPGQPLEQYF.

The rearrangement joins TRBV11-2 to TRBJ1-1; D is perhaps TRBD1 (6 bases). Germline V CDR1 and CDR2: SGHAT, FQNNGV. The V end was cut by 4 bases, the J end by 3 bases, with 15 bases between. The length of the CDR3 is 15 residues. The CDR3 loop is CASSSLQGWDTEAFF. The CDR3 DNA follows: TGTGCCAGCAGCTCCCTTCAGGGGTGGGACACTGAAGCTTTCTTT.

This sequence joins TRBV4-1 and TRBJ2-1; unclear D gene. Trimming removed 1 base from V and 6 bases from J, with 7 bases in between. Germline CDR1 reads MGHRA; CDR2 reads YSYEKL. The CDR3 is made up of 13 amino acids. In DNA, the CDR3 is TGCGCCAGCAGCCAAGGGGTAGGCAATGAGCAGTTCTTC. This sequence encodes CASSQGVGNEQFF.

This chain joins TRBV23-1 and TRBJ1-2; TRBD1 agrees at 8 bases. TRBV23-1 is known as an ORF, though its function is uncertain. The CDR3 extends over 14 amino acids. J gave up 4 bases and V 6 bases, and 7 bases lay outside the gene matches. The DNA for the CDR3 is TGCGCCAGCAGCCCGGGACAGGACATCTATGGCTACACCTTC. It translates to CASSPGQDIYGYTF.

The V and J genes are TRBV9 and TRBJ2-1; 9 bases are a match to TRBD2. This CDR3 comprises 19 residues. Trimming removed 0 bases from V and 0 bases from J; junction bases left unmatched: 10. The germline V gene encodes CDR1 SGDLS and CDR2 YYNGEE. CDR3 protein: CASSVASSGGPSSYNEQFF. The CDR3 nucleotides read TGTGCCAGCAGCGTAGCTTCCAGCGGGGGGCCGAGCTCCTACAATGAGCAGTTCTTC.

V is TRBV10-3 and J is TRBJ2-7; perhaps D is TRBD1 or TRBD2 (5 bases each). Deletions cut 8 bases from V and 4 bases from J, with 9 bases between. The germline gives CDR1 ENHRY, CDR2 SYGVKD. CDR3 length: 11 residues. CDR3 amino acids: CAIGDGYEQYF. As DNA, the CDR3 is TGTGCCATCGGGGACGGGTACGAGCAGTACTTC.

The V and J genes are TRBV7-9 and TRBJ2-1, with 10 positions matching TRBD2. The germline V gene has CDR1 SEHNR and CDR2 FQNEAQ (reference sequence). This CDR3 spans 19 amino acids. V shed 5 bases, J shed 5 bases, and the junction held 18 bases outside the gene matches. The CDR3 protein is CASSPPQEDSGGLHNEQFF. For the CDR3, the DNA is TGTGCCAGCAGCCCCCCCCAGGAGGATAGCGGGGGGCTCCACAATGAGCAGTTCTTC.

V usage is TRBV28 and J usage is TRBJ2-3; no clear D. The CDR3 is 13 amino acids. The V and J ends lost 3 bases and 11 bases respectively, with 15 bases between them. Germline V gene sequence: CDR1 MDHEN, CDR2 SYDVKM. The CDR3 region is CASSLDAADRQYF. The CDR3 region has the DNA TGTGCCAGCAGTTTGGACGCCGCCGACCGGCAGTATTTT.

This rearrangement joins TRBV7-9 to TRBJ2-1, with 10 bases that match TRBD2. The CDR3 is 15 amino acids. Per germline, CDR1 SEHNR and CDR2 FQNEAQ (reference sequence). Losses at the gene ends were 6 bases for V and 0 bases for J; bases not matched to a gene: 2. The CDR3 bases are TGTGCCAGCAGGCGGACTAGCGGCTCCTACAATGAGCAGTTCTTC. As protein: CASRRTSGSYNEQFF.

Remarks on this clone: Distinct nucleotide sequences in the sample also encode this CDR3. This CDR3 is CASSYEGAGELFF. Written as DNA, the CDR3 is TGTGCCAGCAGTTACGAAGGGGCCGGGGAGCTGTTTTTT. This rearrangement joins TRBV6-5 to TRBJ2-2; D perhaps matches TRBD1 (5 bases). The CDR3 has 13 amino acids. Deletions cut 2 bases from V and 6 bases from J, with 7 bases between. Germline loops: CDR1 MNHEY, CDR2 SVGAGI.

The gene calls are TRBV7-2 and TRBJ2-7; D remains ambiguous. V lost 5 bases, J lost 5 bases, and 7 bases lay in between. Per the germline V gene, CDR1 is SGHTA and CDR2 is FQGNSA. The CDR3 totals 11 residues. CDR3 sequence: CASSPLHEQYF. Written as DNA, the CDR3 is TGTGCCAGCAGCCCCCTTCACGAGCAGTACTTC. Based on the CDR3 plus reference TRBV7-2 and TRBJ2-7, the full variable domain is GAGVSQSPSNKVTEKGKDVELRCDPISGHTALYWYRQSLGQGLEFLIYFQGNSAPDKSGLPSDRFSAERTGGSVSTLTIQRTQQEDSAVYLCASSPLHEQYFGPGTRLTVT.

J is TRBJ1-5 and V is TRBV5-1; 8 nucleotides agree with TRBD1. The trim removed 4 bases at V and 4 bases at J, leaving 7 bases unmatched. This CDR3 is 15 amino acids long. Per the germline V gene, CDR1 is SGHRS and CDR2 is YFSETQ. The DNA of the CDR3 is TGCGCCAGCAGCGTCTCCTGGACAGGGAATCAGCCCCAGCATTTT. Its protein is CASSVSWTGNQPQHF.

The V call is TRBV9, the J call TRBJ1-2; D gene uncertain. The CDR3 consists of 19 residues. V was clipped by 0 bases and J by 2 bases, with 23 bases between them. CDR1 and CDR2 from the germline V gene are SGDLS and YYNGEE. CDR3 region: CASSVAKEGSDSGNYGYTF. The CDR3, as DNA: TGTGCCAGCAGCGTAGCAAAGGAAGGGTCCGACTCAGGCAACTATGGCTACACCTTC.

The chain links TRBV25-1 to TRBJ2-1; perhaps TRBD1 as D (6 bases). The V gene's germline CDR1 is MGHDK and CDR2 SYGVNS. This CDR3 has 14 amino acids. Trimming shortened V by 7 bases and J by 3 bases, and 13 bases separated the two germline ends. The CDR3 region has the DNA TGTGCCAGCACTCAGGGACAATACTACAATGAGCAGTTCTTC. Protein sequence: CASTQGQYYNEQFF.

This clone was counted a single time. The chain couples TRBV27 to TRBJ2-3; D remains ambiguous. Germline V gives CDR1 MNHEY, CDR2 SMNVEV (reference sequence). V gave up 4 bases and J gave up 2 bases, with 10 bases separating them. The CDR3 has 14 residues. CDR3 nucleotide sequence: TGTGCCAGCAGTTATAACTCCTACACAGATACGCAGTATTTT. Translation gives CASSYNSYTDTQYF.

CDR3 in DNA: TGTGCCAGAAGCTTAGCCACCTGGACAGGGCCCGTCTCTGGAAACACCATATATTTT. It translates to CARSLATWTGPVSGNTIYF. The chain combines TRBV7-5 with TRBJ1-3; the listed D gene, TRBD1, was not tested against the DNA. TRBV7-5 is classified as a pseudogene. The length of the CDR3 is 19 residues.